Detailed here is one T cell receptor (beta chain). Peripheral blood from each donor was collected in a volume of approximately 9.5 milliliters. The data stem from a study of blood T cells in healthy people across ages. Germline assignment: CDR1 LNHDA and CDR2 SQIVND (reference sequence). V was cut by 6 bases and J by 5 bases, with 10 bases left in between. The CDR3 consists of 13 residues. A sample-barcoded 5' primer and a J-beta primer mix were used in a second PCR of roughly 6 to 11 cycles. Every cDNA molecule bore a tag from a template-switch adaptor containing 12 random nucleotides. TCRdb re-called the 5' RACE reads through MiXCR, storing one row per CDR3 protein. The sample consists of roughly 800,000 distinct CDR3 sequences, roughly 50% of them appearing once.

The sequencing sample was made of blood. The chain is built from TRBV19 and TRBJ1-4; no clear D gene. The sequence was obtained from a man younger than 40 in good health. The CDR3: CASRPEPNEKLFF. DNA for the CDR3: TGTGCCAGTAGACCGGAACCCAATGAAAAACTGTTTTTT.